The 18 T cell receptor beta chains in this list originate from one sample, sequenced in a study of T cells after yellow fever vaccination. TCRdb re-analysed the 5' RACE reads in MiXCR, keeping a single row per CDR3 protein. The table records fewer than 350,000 distinct CDR3 sequences, roughly 8.7% of them present only once. The sample consisted of PBMCs, taken on the day of the first yellow fever vaccination. These receptors all stem from a man aged 18 to 30 who received the YFV17D yellow fever vaccine.

This clonotype has a handful of counts. The chain joins TRBV5-4 to TRBJ1-2, with 9 bases aligning to TRBD1. The V gene end was trimmed by 4 bases and the J gene end by 4 bases; junction bases not matched to a gene: 8. Germline values: CDR1 SGHNT, CDR2 YYREEE (reference sequence). The CDR3 covers 15 residues. In DNA, the CDR3 is TGTGCCAGCAGCACACAGGGGGCGATAGCCTATGGCTACACCTTC. It translates to CASSTQGAIAYGYTF.

This clonotype was observed a handful of times. V and J are TRBV4-2 and TRBJ1-4; D not certain. Germline loops: CDR1 LGHNA, CDR2 YNFKEQ. The V end was cut by 0 bases, the J end by 4 bases, with 12 bases between. The CDR3 runs 16 residues. CDR3 nucleotides: TGTGCCAGCAGCCAAGAGCCGGCAGTTAGTAATGAAAAACTGTTTTTT. This codes for CASSQEPAVSNEKLFF.

This clonotype was seen a few times. This chain's CDR3 is CASSFRGTGTQYF. Written as DNA, the CDR3 is TGTGCCAGCAGCTTCCGGGGTACCGGTACGCAGTATTTT. V gene TRBV7-2 combines with J gene TRBJ2-3; the D gene is possibly TRBD2 (5 bases). Germline CDR1 reads SGHTA; CDR2 reads FQGNSA. The CDR3 loop spans 13 amino acids. V was cut by 3 bases and J by 8 bases, with 12 bases left in between.

For this clonotype: Since a much larger clone is just one base distant, this may be a read error. The rearrangement links TRBV20-1 to TRBJ2-5, with D perhaps matching TRBD2 (5 bases). The V end lost 5 bases, the J end lost 12 bases, and 16 bases lay between the germline ends. The CDR3 is 11 residues long. Germline values: CDR1 DFQATT, CDR2 SNEGSKA (reference sequence). The DNA of the CDR3 is TGCAGTGCTGGCCTCGGGGAGTTCAAGTACTTC. Its translation: CSAGLGEFKYF.

This sequence joins TRBV7-3 and TRBJ2-3; TRBD2 matches 11 bases. V gave up 0 bases and J gave up 1 base; unmatched junction bases: 6. The CDR3 totals 18 residues. The germline V gene encodes CDR1 SGHTA and CDR2 FQGTGA. For the CDR3, the DNA is TGTGCCAGCAGCTTAACTGGGCTAGCGGGGGGTGGCACAGATACGCAGTATTTT. Encoded protein: CASSLTGLAGGGTDTQYF.

This CDR3 is CASSLVGEYTDTQYF. The CDR3 nucleotides are TGTGCCAGCAGTTTAGTTGGGGAGTACACAGATACGCAGTATTTT. V and J are TRBV27 and TRBJ2-3, with D maybe TRBD2 (5 bases). The germline V gene has CDR1 MNHEY and CDR2 SMNVEV (reference sequence). The V end was cut by 2 bases, the J end by 2 bases, with 11 bases between. The CDR3 sequence is 15 residues long.

In its sample, this clonotype was seen a few times. This sequence joins TRBV11-2 and TRBJ1-6; D remains ambiguous. The CDR3 is made up of 16 amino acids. Germline CDR1 is SGHAT and CDR2 is FQNNGV. Trimming stripped 1 base from V and 4 bases from J, with 11 bases between. The DNA of the CDR3 is TGTGCCAGCAGCTTAGGGAGAACGGTTTATAATTCACCCCTCCACTTT. Translating gives CASSLGRTVYNSPLHF.

The V call is TRBV18, the J call TRBJ1-5, with D tentatively TRBD1 (6 bases). The V gene lost 6 bases and the J gene lost 6 bases, with 12 bases spanning the gap. The germline V gene has CDR1 KGHSH and CDR2 LQKENI. CDR3 length: 13 residues. This chain's CDR3 is CASSPGASQPQHF. The CDR3 bases are TGTGCCAGCTCCCCAGGGGCAAGTCAGCCCCAGCATTTT.

This clonotype was seen a few times. The V call is TRBV12-3 or TRBV12-4, the J call TRBJ1-2, with unresolved D. The CDR3 extends over 13 amino acids. V shed 5 bases and J shed 8 bases, with 15 bases lying between them. CDR3 loop: CASSPPLRAGYTF. The CDR3 nucleotides are TGTGCCAGCAGTCCCCCATTACGGGCCGGCTACACCTTC.

This clonotype was seen at least ten times. The chain has TRBV5-1 and TRBJ2-1; tentative D call: TRBD2 (7 bases). Germline V CDR1 and CDR2: SGHRS, YFSETQ. With 4 bases removed from V and 5 bases from J, the gap between germline ends came to 13 bases. The CDR3 spans 14 residues. CDR3 DNA: TGCGCCAGCAGCCCAGGGGAGGGTAACAATGAGCAGTTCTTC. Translating it yields CASSPGEGNNEQFF.

The rearrangement uses TRBV5-4 and TRBJ2-3; 9 nucleotides align to TRBD2. V was pared by 2 bases and J by 1 base, with 8 bases of the junction left unmatched. The CDR3 length is 17 residues. Germline assignment: CDR1 SGHNT and CDR2 YYREEE (reference sequence). The CDR3 here is CASSFSAASGGTDTQYF. DNA of the CDR3: TGTGCCAGCAGCTTCTCGGCGGCTAGCGGGGGCACAGATACGCAGTATTTT.

This clonotype was found a few times. J is TRBJ2-2 and V is TRBV7-9; no clear D gene. Germline V gene data show CDR1 as SEHNR and CDR2 as FQNEAQ (reference sequence). Trimming shortened V by 3 bases and J by 7 bases, and 18 bases separated the two germline ends. CDR3 length: 16 residues. The CDR3 DNA reads TGTGCCAGCAGCTTCCTTAACCCAAACCCCGTCGGGGAGCTGTTTTTT. Residues: CASSFLNPNPVGELFF.

This clonotype was counted many times. The chain has TRBV6-1 and TRBJ1-2; 10 bases match TRBD1. This CDR3 spans 15 amino acids. Looked up from germline, CDR1 is MNHNS and CDR2 is SASEGT. V lost 5 bases, J lost 4 bases, and 7 bases stayed unmatched. The CDR3 DNA reads TGTGCCAGCAGTACCGGGACAGGGGAGGGCTATGGCTACACCTTC. Encoded protein: CASSTGTGEGYGYTF.

This clonotype appeared once. The chain couples TRBV4-2 to TRBJ2-1; 11 bases line up with TRBD2. V was clipped by 4 bases and J by 9 bases; unmatched bases: 8. This CDR3 contains 15 residues. Germline V lookup: CDR1 LGHNA, CDR2 YNFKEQ. This CDR3 is CASSPRTSGLGEQFF. The CDR3 DNA follows: TGTGCCAGCAGCCCCCGGACTAGCGGGTTGGGTGAGCAGTTCTTC.

V is TRBV6-1 and J is TRBJ1-3; D is unresolved. This CDR3 spans 16 amino acids. Trimming stripped 5 bases from V and 4 bases from J, with 18 bases between. Per germline, CDR1 MNHNS and CDR2 SASEGT. The CDR3 sequence: CASSRQEVASGNTIYF. The CDR3 DNA reads TGTGCCAGCAGTCGCCAGGAGGTCGCGTCCGGAAACACCATATATTTT.

This clonotype was found a few times. The chain is built from TRBV20-1 and TRBJ2-7; 10 bases are shared with TRBD2. The CDR3 consists of 14 residues. The V gene end was trimmed by 6 bases and the J gene end by 0 bases; junction bases not matched to a gene: 5. Per germline, CDR1 DFQATT and CDR2 SNEGSKA (reference sequence). Written as DNA, the CDR3 is TGCAGTGCCCTTAGCGGGGGGAACTCCTACGAGCAGTACTTC. Amino acid sequence: CSALSGGNSYEQYF.

The V gene is TRBV3-1, the J gene TRBJ2-4; 8 positions agree with TRBD2. Germline V CDR1 and CDR2: LGHDT, YNNKEL (reference sequence). The CDR3 contains 14 residues. V lost 5 bases and J lost 12; bases outside the gene matches: 12. The CDR3 DNA is TGTGCCAGCAGCTCCCGGACTAGCCGTGGGGATCAGTACTTC. Amino acids: CASSSRTSRGDQYF. The full variable domain, in which reference TRBV3-1 and TRBJ2-4 provide the parts outside the CDR3, is DTAVSQTPKYLVTQMGNDKSIKCEQNLGHDTMYWYKQDSKKFLKIMFSYNNKELIINETVPNRFSPKSPDKAHLNLHINSLELGDSAVYFCASSSRTSRGDQYFGAGTRLSVL.

The sample holds many counts of this clonotype. The V and J genes are TRBV27 and TRBJ2-3, with no clear D. V was trimmed by 2 bases and J by 0 bases, leaving 12 bases between them. Germline V gene lookup returns CDR1 MNHEY and CDR2 SMNVEV (reference sequence). The CDR3 is made up of 16 amino acids. The CDR3 here is CASSLLGGTSTDTQYF. As DNA, the CDR3 is TGTGCCAGCAGTTTACTAGGCGGAACTAGCACAGATACGCAGTATTTT.